Listed below are T cell receptor beta chains from one sample, sequenced in a study of beta chain features in type 1 diabetes. TCRdb's table, derived via immunoSEQ multiplex PCR, lists solely in-frame clones and lacks some. Among over 500,000 clones listed, 15% to 17% were seen once. Sequenced sample: naive CD4+ T cells from blood. Receptors originate from a man between 18 and 29 years old in good health. Both conserved end residues are part of each CDR3. D genes are given only for firm matches. Clone size appears in some rows only: once, few, many, or a class for an expanded clone.

NA,TRBJ2-3,NA,TRBV9,TGTGCCAGCAGCGCCCCCCCGGGCCTCGACACAGATACGCAGTATTTT,CASSAPPGLDTDTQYF
NA,TRBJ2-5,few,TRBV7-9,TGTGCCAGCAGTCCCGAGGAGGGCCGGGAGACCCAGTACTTC,CASSPEEGRETQYF
TRBD1,TRBJ2-1,few,TRBV2,TGTGCCAGCATTCGGGACAGACACAATGAGCAGTTCTTC,CASIRDRHNEQFF
NA,TRBJ2-7,NA,TRBV7-8,TGTGCCAGCAGCATGGGTAGGGCCTACGAGCAGTACTTC,CASSMGRAYEQYF
NA,TRBJ2-5,NA,TRBV5-1,TGCGCCAGCAGCTTGGCGGCAAGCCAAGAGACCCAGTACTTC,CASSLAASQETQYF
TRBD1,TRBJ2-7,few,TRBV15,TGTGCCACCAGCAGAGGAGCAGGCGCCGGGACAGGGATTTACGAGCAGTACTTC,CATSRGAGAGTGIYEQYF
NA,TRBJ1-2,NA,TRBV6-1,TGTGCCAGCCTAGACAGGTCGGCTAACTATGGCTACACCTTC,CASLDRSANYGYTF
NA,TRBJ1-2,few,TRBV27,TGTGCCAGCAGTTTATCAAGGACAGCGGGCTACACCTTC,CASSLSRTAGYTF
TRBD2,TRBJ2-2,few,TRBV14,TGTGCCAGCAGCCCGACCGGGACTATACCCGGGGAGCTGTTTTTT,CASSPTGTIPGELFF
NA,TRBJ2-3,NA,TRBV30,TGTGCCTGGAATCGACAGCTGATCGGAGATACGCAGTATTTT,CAWNRQLIGDTQYF
TRBD2,TRBJ2-5,few,TRBV27,TGTGCCAGCAGTTTCCAGCGGGGACTTGGAGAGACCCAGTACTTC,CASSFQRGLGETQYF
NA,TRBJ2-7,NA,TRBV23-1,TGCGCCAGCAGTCAATCGGACACCTTTTCCTACGAGCAGTACTTC,CASSQSDTFSYEQYF
NA,TRBJ2-7,NA,TRBV7-8,TGTGCCAGCAGCTTAGCTGGCGGCTACGAGCAGTACTTC,CASSLAGGYEQYF
NA,TRBJ1-1,NA,TRBV28,TGTGCCAGCAGTGCGAATACCGGGACAAAAGAAGCTTTCTTT,CASSANTGTKEAFF
NA,TRBJ2-3,NA,TRBV7-9,TGTGCCAGCAGCCTTCAGGGTGGGGGCACAGATACGCAGTATTTT,CASSLQGGGTDTQYF
TRBD1,TRBJ1-1,NA,TRBV7-2,TGTGCCAGCAGCTTAGTGGCCCGGACAGGTTCGAACACTGAAGCTTTCTTT,CASSLVARTGSNTEAFF
NA,TRBJ2-5,NA,TRBV18,TGTGCCAGCTCACCAGGGGCAGGACTTAACCAAGAGACCCAGTACTTC,CASSPGAGLNQETQYF
NA,TRBJ1-3,NA,TRBV29-1,TGCAGCGTTGGGGAAAGCTCTGGAAACACCATATATTTT,CSVGESSGNTIYF
NA,TRBJ1-5,NA,TRBV7-2,TGTGCCAGCAGCTTCCGGGACGGACCCAATCAGCCCCAGCATTTT,CASSFRDGPNQPQHF
NA,TRBJ2-3,NA,TRBV7-3,TGTGCCAGCAGTATTAAGTCGGATACGCAGTATTTT,CASSIKSDTQYF
NA,TRBJ2-1,NA,TRBV15,TGTGCCACCACTGAGTGGAGCTCCTACAATGAGCAGTTCTTC,CATTEWSSYNEQFF
NA,TRBJ1-3,NA,TRBV30,TGTGCCTTCCACCTCAACTCTGGAAACACCATATATTTT,CAFHLNSGNTIYF
NA,TRBJ1-1,NA,TRBV30,TGTGCCTGGAGGGAGTTCCGGGGGCGCGGAACTGAAGCTTTCTTT,CAWREFRGRGTEAFF
TRBD1,TRBJ1-2,NA,TRBV4-1,TGCGCCAGCAGCCCTTCCGGGACAGCCTCTAACTATGGCTACACCTTC,CASSPSGTASNYGYTF
NA,TRBJ1-1,few,TRBV25-1,TGTGCCAGCAGCCTGGGGCTAGCAGTGGCTTTCTTT,CASSLGLAVAFF
NA,TRBJ1-1,many,TRBV10-3,TGTGCCATCAGTGCCCAGGGGAAGAACACTGAAGCTTTCTTT,CAISAQGKNTEAFF
TRBD1,TRBJ2-7,few,TRBV7-2,TGTGCCAGCAGCCCCTTTGGACAGGGCAAATACGAGCAGTACTTC,CASSPFGQGKYEQYF